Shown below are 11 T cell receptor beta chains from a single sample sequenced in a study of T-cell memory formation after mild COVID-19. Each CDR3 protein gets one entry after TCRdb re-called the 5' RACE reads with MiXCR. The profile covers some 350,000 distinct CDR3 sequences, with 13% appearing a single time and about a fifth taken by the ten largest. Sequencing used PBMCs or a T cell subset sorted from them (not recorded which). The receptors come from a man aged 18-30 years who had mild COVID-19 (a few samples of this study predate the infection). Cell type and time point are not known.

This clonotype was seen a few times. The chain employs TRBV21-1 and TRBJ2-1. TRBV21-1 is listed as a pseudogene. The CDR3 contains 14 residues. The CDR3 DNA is TGTGCCAGCAAAGGGGAGACACCTTACAATGAGCAGTTCTTC. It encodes CASKGETPYNEQFF.

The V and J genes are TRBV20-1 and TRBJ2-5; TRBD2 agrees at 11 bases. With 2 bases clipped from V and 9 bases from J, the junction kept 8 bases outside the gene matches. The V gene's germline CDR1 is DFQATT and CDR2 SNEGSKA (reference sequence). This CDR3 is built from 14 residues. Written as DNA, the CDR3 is TGCAGTGCTAGATCGGGACTAGCGGCAGTGGCCCAGTACTTC. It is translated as CSARSGLAAVAQYF.

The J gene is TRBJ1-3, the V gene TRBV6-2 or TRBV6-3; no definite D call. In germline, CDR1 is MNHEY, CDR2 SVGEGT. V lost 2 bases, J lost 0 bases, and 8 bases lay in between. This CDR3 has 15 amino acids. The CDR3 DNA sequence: TGTGCCAGCAGTTACCGACGACGCTCTGGAAACACCATATATTTT. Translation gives CASSYRRRSGNTIYF.

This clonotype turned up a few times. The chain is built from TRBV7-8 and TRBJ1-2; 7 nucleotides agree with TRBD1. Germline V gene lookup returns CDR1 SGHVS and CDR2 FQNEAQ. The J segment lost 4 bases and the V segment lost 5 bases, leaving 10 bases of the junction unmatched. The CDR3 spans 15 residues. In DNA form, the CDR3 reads TGTGCCAGCAGCACGTCGACAGGGCTCTTCTATGGCTACACCTTC. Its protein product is CASSTSTGLFYGYTF.

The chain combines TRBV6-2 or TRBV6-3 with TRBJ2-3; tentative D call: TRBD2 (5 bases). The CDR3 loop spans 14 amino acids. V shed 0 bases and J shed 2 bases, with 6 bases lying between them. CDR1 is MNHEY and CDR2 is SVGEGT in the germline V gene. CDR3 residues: CASSYSGVTDTQYF. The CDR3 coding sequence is TGTGCCAGCAGTTACTCCGGGGTCACAGATACGCAGTATTTT.

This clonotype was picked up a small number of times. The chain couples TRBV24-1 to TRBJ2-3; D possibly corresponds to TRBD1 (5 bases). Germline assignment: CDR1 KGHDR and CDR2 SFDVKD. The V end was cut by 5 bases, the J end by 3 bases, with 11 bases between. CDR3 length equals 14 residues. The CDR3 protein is CATSAAGMTDTQYF. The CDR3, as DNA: TGTGCCACCAGTGCGGCAGGGATGACAGATACGCAGTATTTT.

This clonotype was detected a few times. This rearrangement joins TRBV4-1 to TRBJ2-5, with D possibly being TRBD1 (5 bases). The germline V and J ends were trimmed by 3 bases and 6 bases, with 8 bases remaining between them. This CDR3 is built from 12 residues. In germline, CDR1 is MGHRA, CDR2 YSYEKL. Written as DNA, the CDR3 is TGCGCCAGCAGCCATACAGGAAAGACCCAGTACTTC. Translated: CASSHTGKTQYF.

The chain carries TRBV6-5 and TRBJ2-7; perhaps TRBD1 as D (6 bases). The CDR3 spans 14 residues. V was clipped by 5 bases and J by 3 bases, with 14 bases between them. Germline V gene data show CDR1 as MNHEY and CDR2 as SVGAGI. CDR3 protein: CASSRNAGDYEQYF. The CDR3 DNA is TGTGCCAGCAGTCGGAACGCAGGGGACTACGAGCAGTACTTC.

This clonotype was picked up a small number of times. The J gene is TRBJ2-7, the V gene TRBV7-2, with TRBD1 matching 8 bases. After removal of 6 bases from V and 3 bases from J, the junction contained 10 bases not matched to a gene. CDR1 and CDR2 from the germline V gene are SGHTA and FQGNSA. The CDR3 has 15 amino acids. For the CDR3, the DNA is TGTGCCAGCAGGCGTGAACAGGGGGGCCACTACGAGCAGTACTTC. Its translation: CASRREQGGHYEQYF.

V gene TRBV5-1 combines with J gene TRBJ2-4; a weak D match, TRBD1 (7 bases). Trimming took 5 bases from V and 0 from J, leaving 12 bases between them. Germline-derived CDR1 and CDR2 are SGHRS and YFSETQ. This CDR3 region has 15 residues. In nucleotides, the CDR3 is TGCGCCAGCAGACCAGGGGGGACAGCCAAAAACATTCAGTACTTC. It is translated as CASRPGGTAKNIQYF.

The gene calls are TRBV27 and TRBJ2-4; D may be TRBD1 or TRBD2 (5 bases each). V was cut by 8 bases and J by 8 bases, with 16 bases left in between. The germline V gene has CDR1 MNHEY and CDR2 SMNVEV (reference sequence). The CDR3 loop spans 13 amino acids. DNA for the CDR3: TGTGCCAGCCGGGTCGGGGCCTGCGACATTCAGTACTTC. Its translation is CASRVGACDIQYF.